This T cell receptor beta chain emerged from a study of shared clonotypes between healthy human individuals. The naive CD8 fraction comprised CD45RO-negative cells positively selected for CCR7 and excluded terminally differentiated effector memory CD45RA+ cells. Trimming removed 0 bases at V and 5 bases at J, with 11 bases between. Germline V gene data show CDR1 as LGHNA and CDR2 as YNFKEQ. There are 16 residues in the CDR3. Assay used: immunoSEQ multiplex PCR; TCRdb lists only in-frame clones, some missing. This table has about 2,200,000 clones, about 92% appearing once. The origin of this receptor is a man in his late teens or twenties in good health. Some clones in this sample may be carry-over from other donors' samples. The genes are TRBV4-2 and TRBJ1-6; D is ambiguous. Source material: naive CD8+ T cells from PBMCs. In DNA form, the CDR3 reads TGTGCCAGCAGCCAAGATCGAACAGTAAATAATTCACCCCTCCACTTT. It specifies CASSQDRTVNNSPLHF.